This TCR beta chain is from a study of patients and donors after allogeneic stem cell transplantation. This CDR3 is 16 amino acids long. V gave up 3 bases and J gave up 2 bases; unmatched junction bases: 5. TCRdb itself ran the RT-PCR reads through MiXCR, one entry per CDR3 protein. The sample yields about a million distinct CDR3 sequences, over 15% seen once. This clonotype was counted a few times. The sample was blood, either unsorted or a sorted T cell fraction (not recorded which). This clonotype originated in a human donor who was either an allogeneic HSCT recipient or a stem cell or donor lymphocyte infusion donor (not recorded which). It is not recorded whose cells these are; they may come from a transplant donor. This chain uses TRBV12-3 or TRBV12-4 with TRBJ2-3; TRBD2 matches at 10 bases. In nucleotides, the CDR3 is TGTGCCAGCAGTTTGGGTAGCGGGGGGTACACAGATACGCAGTATTTT. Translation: CASSLGSGGYTDTQYF.